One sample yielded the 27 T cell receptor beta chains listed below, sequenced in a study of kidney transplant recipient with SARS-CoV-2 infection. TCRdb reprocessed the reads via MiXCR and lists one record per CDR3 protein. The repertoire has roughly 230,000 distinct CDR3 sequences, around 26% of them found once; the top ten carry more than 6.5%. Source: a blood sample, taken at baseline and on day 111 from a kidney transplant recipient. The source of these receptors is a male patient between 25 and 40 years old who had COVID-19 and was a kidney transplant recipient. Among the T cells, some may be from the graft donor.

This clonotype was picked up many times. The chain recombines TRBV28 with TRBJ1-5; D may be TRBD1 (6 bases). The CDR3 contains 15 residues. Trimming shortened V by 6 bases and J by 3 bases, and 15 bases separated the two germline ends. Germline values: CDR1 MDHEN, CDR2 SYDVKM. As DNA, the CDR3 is TGTGCCAGCAGCCCCCGGGACACTTACAATCAGCCCCAGCATTTT. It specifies CASSPRDTYNQPQHF.

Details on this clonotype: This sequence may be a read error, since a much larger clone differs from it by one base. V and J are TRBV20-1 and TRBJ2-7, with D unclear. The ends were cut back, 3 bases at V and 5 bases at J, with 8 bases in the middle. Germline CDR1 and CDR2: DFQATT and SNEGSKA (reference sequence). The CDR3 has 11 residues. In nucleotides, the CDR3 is TGCAGTGCTAGGAGATCAAACGAGCAGTACTTC. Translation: CSARRSNEQYF.

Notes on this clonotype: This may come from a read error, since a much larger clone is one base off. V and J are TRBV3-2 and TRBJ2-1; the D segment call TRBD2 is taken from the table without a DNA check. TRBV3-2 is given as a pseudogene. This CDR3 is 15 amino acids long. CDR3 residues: CASSHTSGGRNGQCF. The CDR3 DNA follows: TGTGCCAGCAGCCACACGAGTGGAGGTAGGAACGGGCAGTGCTTC.

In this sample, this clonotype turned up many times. CDR3 in DNA: TGCAGTGCTAGAGAGGGCGGGGGGATTTACAATGAGCAGTTCTTC. This sequence encodes CSAREGGGIYNEQFF. The chain links TRBV20-1 to TRBJ2-1, with 8 bases identical to TRBD2. The V gene's germline CDR1 is DFQATT and CDR2 SNEGSKA (reference sequence). The ends lost 0 bases at V and 4 bases at J; junction bases unmatched: 5. This CDR3 is built from 15 residues.

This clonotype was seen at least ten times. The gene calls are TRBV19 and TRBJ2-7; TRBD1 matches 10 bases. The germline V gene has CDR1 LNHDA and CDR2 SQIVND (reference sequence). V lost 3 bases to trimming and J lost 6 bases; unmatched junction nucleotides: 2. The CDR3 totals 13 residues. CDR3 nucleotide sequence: TGTGCCAGTAGTATGACAGGGGGCGCCGAGCAGTACTTC. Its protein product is CASSMTGGAEQYF.

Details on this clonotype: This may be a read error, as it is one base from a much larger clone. CDR3 sequence: CGAHPQAYEQYF. The CDR3 DNA follows: TGCGGTGCGCACCCCCAGGCCTACGAGCAGTACTTC. The chain carries TRBV20-1 and TRBJ2-7; no firm D call. The CDR3 length is 12 residues. Germline values: CDR1 DFQATT, CDR2 SNEGSKA (reference sequence).

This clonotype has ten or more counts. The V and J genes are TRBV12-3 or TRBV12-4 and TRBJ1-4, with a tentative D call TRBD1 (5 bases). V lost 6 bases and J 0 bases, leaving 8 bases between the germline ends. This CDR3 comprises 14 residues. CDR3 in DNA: TGTGCCAGCAGGATGACAGCAACTAATGAAAAACTGTTTTTT. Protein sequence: CASRMTATNEKLFF.

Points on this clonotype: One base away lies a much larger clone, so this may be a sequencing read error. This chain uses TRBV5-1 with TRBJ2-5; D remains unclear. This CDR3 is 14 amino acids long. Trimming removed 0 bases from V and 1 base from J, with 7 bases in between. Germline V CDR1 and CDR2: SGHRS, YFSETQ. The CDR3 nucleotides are TGCGCCAGCAGCTTGGTAGGGCCCCAAGAGACCCAGTACTTC. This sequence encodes CASSLVGPQETQYF.

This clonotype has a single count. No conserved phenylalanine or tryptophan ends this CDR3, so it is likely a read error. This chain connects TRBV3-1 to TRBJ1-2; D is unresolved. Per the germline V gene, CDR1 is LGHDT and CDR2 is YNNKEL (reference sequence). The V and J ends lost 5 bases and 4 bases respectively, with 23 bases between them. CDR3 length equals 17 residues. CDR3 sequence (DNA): TGTGCCAGCAGCACGACGCACAACCTTCGAAAGACCTATGGCTACACCCTC. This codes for CASSTTHNLRKTYGYTL.

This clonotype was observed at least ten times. CDR3 residues: CSANFMLFRKTYGYTF. The DNA of the CDR3 is TGCAGTGCTAATTTTATGCTGTTTCGAAAGACCTATGGCTACACCTTC. The V gene is TRBV20-1, the J gene TRBJ1-2; D not certain. The V end lost 4 bases, the J end lost 4 bases, and 22 bases lay between the germline ends. Germline CDR1 reads DFQATT; CDR2 reads SNEGSKA (reference sequence). The CDR3 contains 16 residues.

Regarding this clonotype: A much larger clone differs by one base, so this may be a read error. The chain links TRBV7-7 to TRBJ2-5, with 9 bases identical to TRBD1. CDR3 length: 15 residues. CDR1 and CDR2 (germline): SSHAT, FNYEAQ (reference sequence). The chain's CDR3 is CASSLGGQGQEAQYF. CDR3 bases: TGTGCCAGCAGCTTAGGGGGACAGGGCCAAGAGGCCCAGTACTTC. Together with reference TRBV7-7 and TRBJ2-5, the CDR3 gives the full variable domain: GAGVSQSPRYKVTKRGQDVTLRCDPISSHATLYWYQQALGQGPEFLTYFNYEAQPDKSGLPSDRFSAERPEGSISTLTIQRTEQRDSAMYRCASSLGGQGQEAQYFGPGTRLLVL.

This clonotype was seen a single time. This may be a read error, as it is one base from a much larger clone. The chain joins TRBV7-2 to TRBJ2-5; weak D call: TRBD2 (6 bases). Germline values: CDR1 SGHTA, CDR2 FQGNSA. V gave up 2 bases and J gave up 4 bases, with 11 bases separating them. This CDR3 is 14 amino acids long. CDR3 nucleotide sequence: TGTGCCAGCAGCTTACCCGGGACTCGAGAGACCCAGTACTTC. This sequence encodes CASSLPGTRETQYF.

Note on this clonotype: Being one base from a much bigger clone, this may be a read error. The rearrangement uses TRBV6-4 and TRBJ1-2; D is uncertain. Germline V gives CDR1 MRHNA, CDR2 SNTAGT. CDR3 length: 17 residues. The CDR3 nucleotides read TGTGCCTGCAGTAGGTGTGGCTCACACGGAAAGACCTATGGCTACACCTTC. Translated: CACSRCGSHGKTYGYTF.

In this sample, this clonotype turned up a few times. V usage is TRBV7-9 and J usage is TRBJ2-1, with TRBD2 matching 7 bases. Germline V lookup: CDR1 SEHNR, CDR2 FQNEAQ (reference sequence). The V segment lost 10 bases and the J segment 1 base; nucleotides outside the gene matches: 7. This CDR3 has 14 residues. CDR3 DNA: TGTGCCACGACTTGGGGGGGATCCTACAATGAGCAGTTCTTC. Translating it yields CATTWGGSYNEQFF. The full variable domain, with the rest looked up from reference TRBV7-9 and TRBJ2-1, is DTGVSQNPRHKITKRGQNVTFRCDPISEHNRLYWYRQTLGQGPEFLTYFQNEAQLEKSRLLSDRFSAERPKGSFSTLEIQRTEQGDSAMYLCATTWGGSYNEQFFGPGTRLTVL.

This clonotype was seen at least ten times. The CDR3 protein is CASSPKQGDGYTF. The CDR3 nucleotides are TGTGCCAGCTCACCGAAACAGGGTGATGGCTACACCTTC. This rearrangement joins TRBV18 to TRBJ1-2; possible D gene TRBD1, 6 bases. CDR1 and CDR2 from the germline V gene are KGHSH and LQKENI. With 3 bases removed from V and 6 bases from J, the gap between germline ends came to 11 bases. The CDR3 contains 13 residues.

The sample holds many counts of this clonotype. CDR3 sequence (DNA): TGTGCTAGTGGTGCACCTGTTTTGCAGGGAAAGACCTATGGCTACACCTTC. Translated: CASGAPVLQGKTYGYTF. The V gene is TRBV12-5, the J gene TRBJ1-2, with a weak D call TRBD1 (5 bases). Trimming removed 5 bases from V and 4 bases from J, with 23 bases in between. The CDR3 has 17 residues. Germline V CDR1 and CDR2: LGHNT, FRNRAP.

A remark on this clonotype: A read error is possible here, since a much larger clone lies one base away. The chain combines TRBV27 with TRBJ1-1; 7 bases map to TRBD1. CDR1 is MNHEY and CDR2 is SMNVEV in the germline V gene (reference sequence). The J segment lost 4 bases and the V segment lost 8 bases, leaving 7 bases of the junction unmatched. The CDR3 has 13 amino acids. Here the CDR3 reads CASGYDRATEAFF. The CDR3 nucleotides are TGTGCCAGCGGGTACGACAGGGCCACTGAAGCTTTCTTT.

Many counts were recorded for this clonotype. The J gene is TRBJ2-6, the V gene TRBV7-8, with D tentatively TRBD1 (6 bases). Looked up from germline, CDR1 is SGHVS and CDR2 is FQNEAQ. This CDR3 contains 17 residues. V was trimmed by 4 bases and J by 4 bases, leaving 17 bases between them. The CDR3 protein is CASSWDKSTGGANVLTF. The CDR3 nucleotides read TGTGCCAGCAGCTGGGACAAATCTACAGGAGGGGCCAACGTCCTGACTTTC.

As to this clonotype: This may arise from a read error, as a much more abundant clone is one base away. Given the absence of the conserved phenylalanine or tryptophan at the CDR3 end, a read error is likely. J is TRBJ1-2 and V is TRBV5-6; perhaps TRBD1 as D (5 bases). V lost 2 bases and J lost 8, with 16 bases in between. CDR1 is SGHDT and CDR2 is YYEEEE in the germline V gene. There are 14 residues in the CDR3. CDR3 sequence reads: CASSLRAGSGGYTL. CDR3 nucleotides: TGTGCCAGCAGCTTAAGGGCAGGGAGCGGGGGCTACACCCTC.

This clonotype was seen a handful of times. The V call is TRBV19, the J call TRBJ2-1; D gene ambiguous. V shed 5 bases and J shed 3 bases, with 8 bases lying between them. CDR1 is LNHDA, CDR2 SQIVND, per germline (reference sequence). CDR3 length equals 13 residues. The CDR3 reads CASSEAVYNEQFF. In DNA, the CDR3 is TGTGCCAGTAGTGAGGCAGTCTACAATGAGCAGTTCTTC.

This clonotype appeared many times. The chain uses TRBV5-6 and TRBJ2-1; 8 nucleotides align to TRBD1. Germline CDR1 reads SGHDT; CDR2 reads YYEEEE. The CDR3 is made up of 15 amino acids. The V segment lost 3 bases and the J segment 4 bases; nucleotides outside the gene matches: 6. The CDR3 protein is CASSYRTGLYNEQFF. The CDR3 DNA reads TGTGCCAGCAGCTACCGGACAGGGTTATACAATGAGCAGTTCTTC.

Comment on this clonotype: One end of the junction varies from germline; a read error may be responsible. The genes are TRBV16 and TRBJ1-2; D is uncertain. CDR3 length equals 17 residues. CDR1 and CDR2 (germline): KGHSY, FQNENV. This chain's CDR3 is CASSGYMVVRKTYGCTF. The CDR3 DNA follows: TGTGCCAGCAGCGGGTACATGGTCGTTAGAAAGACCTATGGCTGCACCTTC.

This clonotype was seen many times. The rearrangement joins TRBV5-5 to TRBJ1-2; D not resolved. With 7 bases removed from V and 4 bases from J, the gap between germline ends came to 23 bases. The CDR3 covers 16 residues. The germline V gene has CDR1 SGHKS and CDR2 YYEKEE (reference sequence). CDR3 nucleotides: TGTGCCAGCGTGTTGTGTGTCTCGCGAAAGACCTATGGCTACACCTTC. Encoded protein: CASVLCVSRKTYGYTF.

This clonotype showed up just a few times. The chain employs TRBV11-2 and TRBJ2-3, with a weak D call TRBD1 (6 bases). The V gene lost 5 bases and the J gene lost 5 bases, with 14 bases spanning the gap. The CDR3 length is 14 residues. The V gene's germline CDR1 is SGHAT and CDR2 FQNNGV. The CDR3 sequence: CASSLTPRGDTQYF. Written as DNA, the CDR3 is TGTGCCAGCAGCCTAACCCCCAGGGGAGATACGCAGTATTTT.

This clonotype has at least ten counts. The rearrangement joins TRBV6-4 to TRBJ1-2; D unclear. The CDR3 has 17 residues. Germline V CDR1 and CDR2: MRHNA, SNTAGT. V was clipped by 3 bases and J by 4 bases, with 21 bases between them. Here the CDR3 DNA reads TGTGCCAGCAGTGAGCAGAACTCACACGGAAAGACCTATGGCTACACCTTC. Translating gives CASSEQNSHGKTYGYTF.

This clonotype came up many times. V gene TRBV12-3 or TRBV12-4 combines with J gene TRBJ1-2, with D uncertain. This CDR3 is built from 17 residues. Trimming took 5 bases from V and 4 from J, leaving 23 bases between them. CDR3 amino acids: CASSERRSFRKTYGYTF. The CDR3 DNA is TGTGCCAGCAGTGAGCGTCGCAGCTTCCGAAAGACCTATGGCTACACCTTC.

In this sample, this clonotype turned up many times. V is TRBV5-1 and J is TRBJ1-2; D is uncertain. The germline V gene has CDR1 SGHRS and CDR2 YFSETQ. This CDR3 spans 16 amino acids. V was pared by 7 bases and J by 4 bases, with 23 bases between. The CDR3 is CASSPKSVRKTYGYTF. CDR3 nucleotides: TGCGCCAGCTCCCCCAAATCGGTTCGAAAGACCTATGGCTACACCTTC.